These 22 T cell receptor beta chains originate from one sample sequenced in a study of tumor T cells in aggressive B-cell lymphoma. Sequencing was performed with immunoSEQ multiplex PCR; in TCRdb, only in-frame clones are kept and a portion is missing. The sample lists some 10,000 clones; about nine tenths were seen once. Material for sequencing was tumor tissue. The receptors originated from an adult with diffuse large B cell lymphoma.

The chain employs TRBV6-6 and TRBJ2-3; tentative D call: TRBD1 (5 bases). This CDR3 region has 14 residues. V dropped 0 bases and J dropped 7 bases, with 11 bases sitting between them. Germline V lookup: CDR1 MNHNY, CDR2 SVGAGI (reference sequence). In nucleotides, the CDR3 is TGTGCCAGCAGTTACTCGCCAGGGCTTAATACGCAGTATTTT. Encoded protein: CASSYSPGLNTQYF.

The J gene is TRBJ1-1, the V gene TRBV2, with D possibly TRBD1 on 6 matching bases. The V and J ends lost 6 bases and 11 bases respectively, with 19 bases between them. This CDR3 region has 13 residues. CDR1 is SNHLY and CDR2 is FYNNEI in the germline V gene. CDR3 region: CASRKGDGTKAFF. CDR3 DNA sequence: TGTGCCAGCAGGAAGGGGGACGGGACAAAGGCTTTCTTT.

V usage is TRBV5-1 and J usage is TRBJ2-5, with unresolved D. Trimming removed 4 bases from V and 5 bases from J, with 15 bases in between. Germline V gene data show CDR1 as SGHRS and CDR2 as YFSETQ. The CDR3 sequence is 14 residues long. The CDR3 is CASSQAPLQETQYF. The CDR3 nucleotides read TGCGCCAGCAGCCAGGCTCCACTTCAGGAGACCCAGTACTTC.

V is TRBV25-1 and J is TRBJ2-7; 7 nucleotides match TRBD2. The CDR3 totals 11 residues. V trimming: 6 bases; J trimming: 5 bases; junction bases outside the gene matches: 1. Germline CDR1 MGHDK, CDR2 SYGVNS. DNA for the CDR3: TGTGCCAGCAGCCGGGGGGACGAGCAGTACTTC. It specifies CASSRGDEQYF.

The rearrangement joins TRBV9 to TRBJ1-2, with no clear D. In germline, CDR1 is SGDLS, CDR2 YYNGEE. V shed 0 bases and J shed 5 bases, with 8 bases lying between them. The CDR3 sequence is 13 residues long. This chain's CDR3 is CASSVDPGYGYTF. In DNA, the CDR3 is TGTGCCAGCAGCGTAGATCCCGGGTATGGCTACACCTTC.

The DNA of the CDR3 is TGTGCCAGCAGGGGGGACTTCGAAAAACTGTTTTTT. It specifies CASRGDFEKLFF. The J gene is TRBJ1-4, the V gene TRBV2, with D possibly matching TRBD1 (5 bases). The V end was cut by 6 bases, the J end by 8 bases, with 10 bases between. The germline V gene encodes CDR1 SNHLY and CDR2 FYNNEI. The CDR3 is 12 amino acids.

The V gene is TRBV9, the J gene TRBJ2-1, with 7 bases lining up with TRBD1. The ends lost 0 bases at V and 3 bases at J; junction bases unmatched: 3. The CDR3 spans 15 residues. In germline, CDR1 is SGDLS, CDR2 YYNGEE. CDR3 residues: CASSVGDSHYNEQFF. In DNA, the CDR3 is TGTGCCAGCAGCGTAGGGGACAGCCACTACAATGAGCAGTTCTTC.

The CDR3, as DNA: TGTGCCAGCAGGCCGGGAACACAGGGGTTAAGAGGCTACACCTTC. It translates to CASRPGTQGLRGYTF. The chain combines TRBV2 with TRBJ1-2, with 7 bases matching TRBD1. The CDR3 has 15 amino acids. Germline V gene data show CDR1 as SNHLY and CDR2 as FYNNEI. V lost 6 bases to trimming and J lost 8 bases; unmatched junction nucleotides: 15.

The genes are TRBV9 and TRBJ1-1; D possibly corresponds to TRBD1 (5 bases). The V end lost 3 bases, the J end lost 1 base, and 13 bases lay between the germline ends. Germline V lookup: CDR1 SGDLS, CDR2 YYNGEE. CDR3 length equals 15 residues. CDR3 loop: CASSAPGLTNTEAFF. The DNA of the CDR3 is TGTGCCAGCAGCGCCCCGGGACTAACGAACACTGAAGCTTTCTTT.

The CDR3 nucleotides read TGCGCCAGCGTCGTCGAAACAGGGAACACTGAAGCTTTCTTT. Protein product: CASVVETGNTEAFF. The V and J genes are TRBV5-1 and TRBJ1-1; maybe TRBD1 (5 bases). Germline V lookup: CDR1 SGHRS, CDR2 YFSETQ. V was shortened by 7 bases and J by 1 base, with 14 bases between the two germline ends. This CDR3 is built from 14 residues.

The V gene is TRBV15, the J gene TRBJ2-5; 9 nucleotides align to TRBD2. The CDR3 contains 16 residues. CDR1 is LNHNV, CDR2 YYDKDF, per germline (reference sequence). V gave up 2 bases and J gave up 4 bases; unmatched junction bases: 8. CDR3 nucleotides: TGTGCCACCAGCAGATCGCGGGGGGGCACGCGAGAGACCCAGTACTTC. This encodes CATSRSRGGTRETQYF.

This chain connects TRBV19 to TRBJ1-1; D gene ambiguous. Trimming pared 7 bases from V and 0 bases from J, leaving 9 bases between. Per the germline V gene, CDR1 is LNHDA and CDR2 is SQIVND (reference sequence). CDR3 size: 13 residues. CDR3 sequence: CASIRTLNTEAFF. Written as DNA, the CDR3 is TGTGCCAGTATTCGGACTTTGAACACTGAAGCTTTCTTT.

The chain uses TRBV6-5 and TRBJ2-7; TRBD2 matches 7 bases. V gave up 6 bases and J gave up 3 bases; unmatched junction bases: 8. The CDR3 sequence is 14 residues long. CDR1 is MNHEY, CDR2 SVGAGI, per germline. The chain's CDR3 is CASRSSGDVYEQYF. The CDR3 bases are TGTGCCAGCAGATCTAGCGGAGACGTCTACGAGCAGTACTTC.

The chain uses TRBV6-4 and TRBJ2-1; the match to TRBD2 covers 7 bases. The CDR3 is 14 amino acids. J was trimmed by 6 bases and V by 0 bases; bases with no gene match: 2. Germline V lookup: CDR1 MRHNA, CDR2 SNTAGT. The CDR3 DNA sequence: TGTGCCAGCAGTGACTCGTGGACTAGCAATGAGCAGTTCTTC. Its protein is CASSDSWTSNEQFF.

J is TRBJ2-3 and V is TRBV4-1; 14 bases match TRBD2. Trimming cost V 4 bases and J 1 base; bases outside gene matches: 4. This CDR3 is built from 17 residues. In germline, CDR1 is MGHRA, CDR2 YSYEKL. CDR3 DNA: TGCGCCAGCAGCCCTCCGGGACTAGCGGGGGGCACAGATACGCAGTATTTT. Translating it yields CASSPPGLAGGTDTQYF.

The chain is built from TRBV30 and TRBJ1-3; tentative D call: TRBD1 (5 bases). Trimming left V 0 bases short and J 7 bases short, with 13 bases between. Germline-derived CDR1 and CDR2 are GTSNPN and SVGIG (reference sequence). This CDR3 spans 14 amino acids. CDR3 bases: TGTGCCTGGAGTGTACAAGGGACTCGCAACACCATATATTTT. It specifies CAWSVQGTRNTIYF.

The chain is built from TRBV19 and TRBJ2-2; possible D gene TRBD2, 6 bases. The CDR3 sequence is 14 residues long. Trimming stripped 5 bases from V and 0 bases from J, with 7 bases between. Per the germline V gene, CDR1 is LNHDA and CDR2 is SQIVND (reference sequence). This chain's CDR3 is CASSWTTNTGELFF. The CDR3 bases are TGTGCCAGTAGTTGGACTACGAACACCGGGGAGCTGTTTTTT.

The rearrangement joins TRBV5-4 to TRBJ2-5, with TRBD2 identical over 15 bases. Germline values: CDR1 SGHNT, CDR2 YYREEE (reference sequence). The CDR3 consists of 16 residues. Unmatched junction bases numbered 3, after V lost 2 bases and J lost 4 bases. CDR3 DNA: TGTGCCAGCAGCTTAGGACTAGCGGGGGGGAGAGAGACCCAGTACTTC. Amino acid sequence: CASSLGLAGGRETQYF.

The chain employs TRBV5-1 and TRBJ2-2; D is perhaps TRBD1 (5 bases). V was shortened by 4 bases and J by 4 bases, with 14 bases between the two germline ends. There are 15 residues in the CDR3. Germline V CDR1 and CDR2: SGHRS, YFSETQ. CDR3 sequence: CASSPTGLSTGELFF. CDR3 DNA: TGCGCCAGCAGCCCAACAGGTTTGAGCACCGGGGAGCTGTTTTTT.

J is TRBJ2-1 and V is TRBV9, with unresolved D. The germline V gene has CDR1 SGDLS and CDR2 YYNGEE. The CDR3 contains 14 residues. V shed 0 bases and J shed 7 bases, with 11 bases lying between them. The CDR3 protein is CASSVDPARNEQFF. The DNA for the CDR3 is TGTGCCAGCAGCGTAGATCCGGCGCGGAATGAGCAGTTCTTC.

This chain connects TRBV5-1 to TRBJ2-5; D perhaps matches TRBD2 (6 bases). The DNA matches TRBJ2-7 better at its end, which makes the J call doubtful. The V gene's germline CDR1 is SGHRS and CDR2 YFSETQ. The CDR3 has 15 amino acids. CDR3 DNA: TGCGCCAGCAGCTTGTTATTCGGGGGAACCTACGAGCAGTACTTC. This codes for CASSLLFGGTYEQYF.

The rearrangement joins TRBV18 to TRBJ1-1; 9 bases map to TRBD1. Germline V gene data show CDR1 as KGHSH and CDR2 as LQKENI. The CDR3 length is 17 residues. The V gene end was trimmed by 1 base and the J gene end by 5 bases; junction bases not matched to a gene: 11. CDR3 region: CASSPLGDRAKGTEAFF. The CDR3 DNA follows: TGTGCCAGCTCACCACTGGGGGACAGGGCCAAGGGGACTGAAGCTTTCTTT.